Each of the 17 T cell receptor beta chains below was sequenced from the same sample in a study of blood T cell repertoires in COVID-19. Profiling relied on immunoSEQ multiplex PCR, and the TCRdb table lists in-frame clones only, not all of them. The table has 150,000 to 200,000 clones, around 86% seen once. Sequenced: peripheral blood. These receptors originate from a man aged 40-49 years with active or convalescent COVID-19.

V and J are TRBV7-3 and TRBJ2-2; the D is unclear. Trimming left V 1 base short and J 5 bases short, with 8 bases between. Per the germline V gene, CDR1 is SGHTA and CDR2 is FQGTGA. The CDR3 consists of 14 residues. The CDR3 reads CASSLIPRTGELFF. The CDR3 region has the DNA TGTGCCAGCAGCTTAATCCCGAGGACCGGGGAGCTGTTTTTT. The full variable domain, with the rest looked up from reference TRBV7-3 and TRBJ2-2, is GAGVSQTPSNKVTEKGKYVELRCDPISGHTALYWYRQSLGQGPEFLIYFQGTGAADDSGLPNDRFFAVRPEGSVSTLKIQRTERGDSAVYLCASSLIPRTGELFFGEGSRLTVL.

The CDR3 DNA reads as TGTGCCAGCAGCCCGGGACTAGCGGTACTCAATGAGCAGTTCTTC. Its protein is CASSPGLAVLNEQFF. The chain couples TRBV4-2 to TRBJ2-1, with 11 bases fitting TRBD2. Trimming took 4 bases from V and 6 from J; bases not matched to a gene: 5. Germline assignment: CDR1 LGHNA and CDR2 YNFKEQ. The CDR3 length is 15 residues.

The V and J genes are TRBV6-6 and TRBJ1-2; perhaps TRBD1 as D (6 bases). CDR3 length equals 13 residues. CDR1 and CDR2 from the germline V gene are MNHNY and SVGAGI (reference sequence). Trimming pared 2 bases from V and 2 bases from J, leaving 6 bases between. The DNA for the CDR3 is TGTGCCAGCAGTTACGGACAGAACTATGGCTACACCTTC. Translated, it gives CASSYGQNYGYTF.

The CDR3 sequence is CATSDLTGNTGELFF. CDR3 in DNA: TGTGCCACCAGTGATTTGACAGGGAACACCGGGGAGCTGTTTTTT. The chain combines TRBV24-1 with TRBJ2-2, with a tentative D call TRBD1 (5 bases). CDR3 length: 15 residues. V was shortened by 0 bases and J by 1 base, with 5 bases between the two germline ends. CDR1 is KGHDR and CDR2 is SFDVKD in the germline V gene.

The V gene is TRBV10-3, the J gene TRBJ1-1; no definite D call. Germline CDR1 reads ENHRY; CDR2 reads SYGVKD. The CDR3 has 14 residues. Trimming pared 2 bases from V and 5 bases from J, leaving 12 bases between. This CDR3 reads CAISEGGDPTEAFF. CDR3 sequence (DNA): TGTGCCATCAGTGAGGGCGGCGATCCGACTGAAGCTTTCTTT.

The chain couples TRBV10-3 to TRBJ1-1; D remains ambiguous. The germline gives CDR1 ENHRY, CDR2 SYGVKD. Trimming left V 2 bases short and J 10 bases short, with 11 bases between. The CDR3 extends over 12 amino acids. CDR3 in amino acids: CAISEPGLGAFF. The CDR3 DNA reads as TGTGCCATCAGTGAGCCGGGTCTAGGAGCTTTCTTT.

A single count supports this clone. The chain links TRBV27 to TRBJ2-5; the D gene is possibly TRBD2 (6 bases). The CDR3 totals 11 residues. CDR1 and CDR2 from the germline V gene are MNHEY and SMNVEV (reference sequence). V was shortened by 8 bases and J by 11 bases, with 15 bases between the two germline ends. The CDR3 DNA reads TGTGCCAGCCGGGTCGGGGGATTTCAGTACTTC. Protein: CASRVGGFQYF.

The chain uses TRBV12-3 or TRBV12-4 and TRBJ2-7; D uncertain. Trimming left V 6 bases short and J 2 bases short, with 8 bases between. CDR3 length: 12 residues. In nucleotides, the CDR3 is TGTGCCAGCAGCCCCTCCCCCTACGAGCAGTACTTC. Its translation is CASSPSPYEQYF.

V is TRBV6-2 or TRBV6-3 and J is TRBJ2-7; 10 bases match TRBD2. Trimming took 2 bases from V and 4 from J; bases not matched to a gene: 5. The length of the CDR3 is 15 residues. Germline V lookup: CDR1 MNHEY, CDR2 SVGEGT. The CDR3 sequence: CASSYGSGGVYEQYF. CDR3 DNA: TGTGCCAGCAGTTACGGGAGCGGGGGGGTTTACGAGCAGTACTTC.

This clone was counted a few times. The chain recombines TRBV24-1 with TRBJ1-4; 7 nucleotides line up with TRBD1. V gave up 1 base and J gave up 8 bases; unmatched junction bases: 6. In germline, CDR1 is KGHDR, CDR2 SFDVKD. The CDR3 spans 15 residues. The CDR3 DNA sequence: TGTGCCACCAGTGATTTTAGCCAGGGGGAGGAAAAACTGTTTTTT. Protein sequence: CATSDFSQGEEKLFF.

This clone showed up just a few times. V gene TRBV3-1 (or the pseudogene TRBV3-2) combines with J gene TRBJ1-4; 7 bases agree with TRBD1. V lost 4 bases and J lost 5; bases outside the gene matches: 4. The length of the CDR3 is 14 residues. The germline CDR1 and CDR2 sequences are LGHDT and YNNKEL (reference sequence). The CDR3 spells CASSPGQQNEKLFF. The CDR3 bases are TGTGCCAGCAGCCCGGGACAGCAAAATGAAAAACTGTTTTTT.

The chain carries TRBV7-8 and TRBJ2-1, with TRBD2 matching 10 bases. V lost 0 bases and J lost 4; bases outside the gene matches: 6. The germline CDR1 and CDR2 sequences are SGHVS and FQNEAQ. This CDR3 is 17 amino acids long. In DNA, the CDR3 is TGTGCCAGCAGCTTAGCGAGCGGGGGGGCCAGGTACAATGAGCAGTTCTTC. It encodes CASSLASGGARYNEQFF.

The DNA of the CDR3 is TGTGCCAGCAGCTTAAAGGGGATTGGTGTAGACACCATATATTTT. Translated: CASSLKGIGVDTIYF. The V gene is TRBV7-2, the J gene TRBJ1-3, with TRBD1 as a possible D gene (5 bases). The CDR3 is 15 residues long. Trimming stripped 2 bases from V and 8 bases from J, with 16 bases between. Germline CDR1 and CDR2: SGHTA and FQGNSA.

The CDR3 nucleotides read TGTGCCAGCCTCAGGTTCAACGAGCAGTACTTC. Translated, it gives CASLRFNEQYF. The V and J genes are TRBV6-5 and TRBJ2-7; no reliable D call. CDR1 is MNHEY and CDR2 is SVGAGI in the germline V gene. The germline V and J ends were trimmed by 8 bases and 5 bases, with 10 bases remaining between them. The CDR3 is made up of 11 amino acids.

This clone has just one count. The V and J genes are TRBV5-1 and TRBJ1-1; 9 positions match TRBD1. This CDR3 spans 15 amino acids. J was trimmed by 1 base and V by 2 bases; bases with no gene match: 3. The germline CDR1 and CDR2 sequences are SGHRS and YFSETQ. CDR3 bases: TGCGCCAGCAGCTTATCGACAGGGGGGAACACTGAAGCTTTCTTT. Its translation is CASSLSTGGNTEAFF.

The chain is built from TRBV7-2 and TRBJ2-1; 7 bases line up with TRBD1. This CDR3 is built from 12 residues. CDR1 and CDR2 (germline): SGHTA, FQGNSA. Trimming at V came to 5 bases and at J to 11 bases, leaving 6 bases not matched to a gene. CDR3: CASSAQGTQQFF. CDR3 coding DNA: TGTGCCAGCAGCGCACAGGGGACCCAGCAGTTCTTC.

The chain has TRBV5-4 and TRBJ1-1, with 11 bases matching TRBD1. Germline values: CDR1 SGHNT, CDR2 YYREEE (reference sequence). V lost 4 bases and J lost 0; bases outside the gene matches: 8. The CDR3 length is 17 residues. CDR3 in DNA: TGTGCCAGCAGCCCTGGACAGGGGGCGGCCATGAACACTGAAGCTTTCTTT. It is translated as CASSPGQGAAMNTEAFF.